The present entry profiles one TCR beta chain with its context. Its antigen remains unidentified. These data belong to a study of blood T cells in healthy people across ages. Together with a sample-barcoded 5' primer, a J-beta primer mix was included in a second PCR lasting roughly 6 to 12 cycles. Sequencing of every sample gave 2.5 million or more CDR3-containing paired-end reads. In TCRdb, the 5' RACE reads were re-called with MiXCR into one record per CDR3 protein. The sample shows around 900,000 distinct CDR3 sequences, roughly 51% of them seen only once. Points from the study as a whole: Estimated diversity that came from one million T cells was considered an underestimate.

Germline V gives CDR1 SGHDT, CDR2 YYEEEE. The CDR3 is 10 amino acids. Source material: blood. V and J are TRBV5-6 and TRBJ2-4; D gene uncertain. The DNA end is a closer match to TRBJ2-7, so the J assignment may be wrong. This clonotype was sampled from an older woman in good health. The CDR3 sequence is CASSHDEQYF. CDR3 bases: TGTGCCAGCAGCCATGACGAGCAGTACTTC.